A single sample is the source of the 9 T cell receptor beta chains below, sequenced in a study of blood T cell repertoires in COVID-19. Sequencing was performed with immunoSEQ multiplex PCR; in TCRdb, only in-frame clones are kept and a portion is missing. The sample yields around 270,000 clones, around nine tenths seen once. The specimen was PBMCs or T cells enriched from blood (not recorded which). All receptors come from a woman aged 40-49 years who had been exposed to COVID-19.

The rearrangement joins TRBV18 to TRBJ2-5; possibly TRBD2 for D (5 bases). The CDR3 loop spans 15 amino acids. V was clipped by 0 bases and J by 5 bases, with 13 bases between them. Germline CDR1 reads KGHSH; CDR2 reads LQKENI. Written as DNA, the CDR3 is TGTGCCAGCTCACCACCTATGACGGAGGCGGAGACCCAGTACTTC. It codes for CASSPPMTEAETQYF.

The chain employs TRBV6-4 and TRBJ1-1; D gene ambiguous. The CDR3 sequence is 18 residues long. Germline V gene sequence: CDR1 MRHNA, CDR2 SNTAGT. Trimming pared 6 bases from V and 1 base from J, leaving 24 bases between. This CDR3 reads CASRNAAGSEASNTEAFF. The CDR3 region has the DNA TGTGCCAGCAGGAACGCGGCCGGGAGTGAAGCATCGAACACTGAAGCTTTCTTT.

The chain is built from TRBV3-1 (or the pseudogene TRBV3-2) and TRBJ1-2; D possibly corresponds to TRBD1 (5 bases). The CDR3 runs to 13 residues. Germline V gives CDR1 LGHDT, CDR2 YNNKEL (reference sequence). Trimming removed 0 bases at V and 10 bases at J, with 12 bases between. The chain's CDR3 is CASSQDLGGAYTF. The DNA for the CDR3 is TGTGCCAGCAGCCAAGATCTAGGAGGGGCCTACACCTTC.

CDR3 sequence reads: CASSFIYSNQPQHF. The CDR3 coding sequence is TGTGCCAGCAGTTTCATCTATAGCAATCAGCCCCAGCATTTT. This chain connects TRBV28 to TRBJ1-5; D is ambiguous. CDR1 MDHEN and CDR2 SYDVKM come from the germline V gene. The germline V and J ends were trimmed by 3 bases and 0 bases, with 6 bases remaining between them. This CDR3 contains 14 residues.

In DNA, the CDR3 is TGTGCCAGCAGCTTAGCTCTCGGGACAGCGAACACTGAAGCTTTCTTT. Translating gives CASSLALGTANTEAFF. The chain couples TRBV13 to TRBJ1-1; 7 positions match TRBD1. The CDR3 runs 16 residues. In germline, CDR1 is PRHDT, CDR2 FYEKMQ (reference sequence). V was pared by 1 base and J by 1 base, with 6 bases of the junction left unmatched.

The genes are TRBV12-3 or TRBV12-4 and TRBJ1-2; TRBD1 is a possible D gene (6 bases). The CDR3 has 13 residues. Deletions cut 4 bases from V and 8 bases from J, with 14 bases between. CDR3 coding DNA: TGTGCCAGCAGTTCGGCAGGGGTAAAGGGCTACACCTTC. Amino acid sequence: CASSSAGVKGYTF.

The chain combines TRBV5-1 with TRBJ1-2; no reliable D call. Per germline, CDR1 SGHRS and CDR2 YFSETQ. Trimming left V 1 base short and J 3 bases short, with 7 bases between. CDR3 length: 13 residues. The CDR3, as DNA: TGCGCCAGCAGCTTGATGGTAGACTATGGCTACACCTTC. Translated: CASSLMVDYGYTF.

The V and J genes are TRBV6-2 or TRBV6-3 and TRBJ2-3; TRBD2 aligns across 12 bases. This CDR3 comprises 21 residues. V lost 3 bases and J lost 2; bases outside the gene matches: 18. In germline, CDR1 is MNHEY, CDR2 SVGEGT. In DNA form, the CDR3 reads TGTGCCAGCAGTTATGCTCGGCTAGCGGGGGGGACGAAAATAACCACAGATACGCAGTATTTT. Its translation: CASSYARLAGGTKITTDTQYF.

Worth noting for this clone: Its ends do not fully match the called genes, so a read error is possible. The rearrangement uses TRBV5-1 and TRBJ2-2, with 7 bases aligning to TRBD1. In germline, CDR1 is SGHRS, CDR2 YFSETQ. The CDR3 has 17 amino acids. For the CDR3, the DNA is TGTGCCAGCAGCACTCGGGTAGGGGGCACCGGGGCTCCGGAGCTGTTTTTT. Its translation: CASSTRVGGTGAPELFF. The full variable domain, its missing parts supplied by reference TRBV5-1 and TRBJ2-2, is KAGVTQTPRYLIKTRGQQVTLSCSPISGHRSVSWYQQTPGQGLQFLFEYFSETQRNKGNFPGRFSGRQFSNSRSEMNVSTLELGDSALYLCASSTRVGGTGAPELFFGEGSRLTVL.